These T cell receptor beta chains were read from a single sample in a study of glioma-infiltrating T cells after dendritic cell vaccination. Profiling relied on immunoSEQ multiplex PCR, and the TCRdb table lists in-frame clones only, not all of them. This sample has 85,000 to 110,000 clones, with about four fifths found just once. Specimen: blood, collected before dendritic cell vaccination. These TCRs come from a human donor with glioblastoma. CDR3s include the opening cysteine and the closing phenylalanine or tryptophan.

j_gene: TRBJ1-1
v_gene: TRBV19
CDR3aa: CASSGERKQMNTEAFF

j_gene: TRBJ2-4
v_gene: TRBV11-3
CDR3aa: CASSFPAIKNIQYF

j_gene: .
v_gene: TRBV7-2
CDR3aa: CASSNSGTGPNEQYF

j_gene: TRBJ1-4
v_gene: TRBV4-1
CDR3aa: CASSQEADRASEGHEKLFF

j_gene: TRBJ2-3
v_gene: TRBV7-2
CDR3aa: CASSLTPGGLDTQYF

j_gene: TRBJ1-2
v_gene: TRBV7-9
CDR3aa: CASSPQGYGYTF

j_gene: TRBJ2-3
v_gene: TRBV30
CDR3aa: CAWSVDRSTDTQYF

j_gene: TRBJ1-1
v_gene: TRBV11-1
CDR3aa: CASSLDYMDGGHTEAFF

j_gene: TRBJ2-1
v_gene: TRBV5-6
CDR3aa: CASSLEGSEFF

j_gene: TRBJ2-5
v_gene: TRBV5-4
CDR3aa: CASSLGPGPEDQETQYF

j_gene: TRBJ1-2
v_gene: TRBV5-6
CDR3aa: CASSPRYNYGYTF

j_gene: TRBJ2-2
v_gene: TRBV6-4
CDR3aa: CASSDGSGIGELFF